This T cell receptor beta chain was sequenced during a study of beta chain features in type 1 diabetes. General study results and limits: PCR could preferentially amplify shorter templates, alike in patients and controls.

This clone was recorded many times. Its cognate antigen is unknown. Expressed TCRB transcripts got sequenced, as all isolated RNA was reverse transcribed. TCRdb's table, derived via immunoSEQ multiplex PCR, lists solely in-frame clones and lacks some. The data contain hundreds of thousands of clones, around 13% of them singletons. The CDR3 covers 14 residues. From germline, CDR1 is LGHNA and CDR2 YNFKEQ. Trimming cost V 7 bases and J 6 bases, with 16 bases left between them. There was one heparinised blood draw per donor, averaging roughly 110 mL. The sequencing input was naive CD4+ T cells from blood. The chain employs TRBV4-2 and TRBJ2-1, with D unclear. This receptor was obtained from a man younger than 35 in good health. In nucleotides, the CDR3 is TGTGCCAGCATGGTCACAGAGCAAGGCAATGAGCAGTTCTTC. Translated: CASMVTEQGNEQFF.